Following are 6 T cell receptor beta chains from one sample sequenced in a study of vaccination and CD4 T cells after COVID-19. Their target antigens are unknown. As to treatment: roughly 10-day PBMC culture with coronavirus spike peptide pools or control peptides (ViraFEST assay). The Oncomine TCR Beta short-read assay was what sequenced the DNA obtained from cultured CD4+ T cells. Each CDR3 protein gets one entry after TCRdb re-called the PCR reads with MiXCR. The sample gives 15,000 to 20,000 distinct CDR3 sequences, approximately 50% of which show up once; 20% to 25% is in the top ten. This specimen was CD4+ T cells from blood, cultured in vitro, taken before SARS-CoV-2 vaccination. All receptors derive from a human donor who received a COVID-19 vaccine.

The chain uses TRBV30 and TRBJ1-1; tentative D call: TRBD1 (5 bases). The germline CDR1 and CDR2 sequences are GTSNPN and SVGIG (reference sequence). The CDR3 covers 15 residues. Between the trimmed V and J ends, which lost 0 bases and 5 bases, there was a span of 16 bases. The CDR3 reads CAWSVDQGVITEAFF. Written as DNA, the CDR3 is TGTGCCTGGAGTGTTGATCAAGGGGTTATTACTGAAGCTTTCTTT.

V usage is TRBV19 and J usage is TRBJ1-1, with 8 bases matching TRBD1. V trimming: 3 bases; J trimming: 4 bases; junction bases outside the gene matches: 4. The CDR3 is 14 amino acids. Germline loops: CDR1 LNHDA, CDR2 SQIVND (reference sequence). This CDR3 is CASSIDRGGTEAFF. For the CDR3, the DNA is TGTGCCAGTAGTATTGACAGGGGAGGCACTGAAGCTTTCTTT.

The rearrangement uses TRBV6-5 and TRBJ2-5; the D gene is possibly TRBD2 (6 bases). Between the trimmed V and J ends, which lost 2 bases and 7 bases, there was a span of 20 bases. The CDR3 has 16 residues. Germline CDR1 MNHEY, CDR2 SVGAGI. In DNA, the CDR3 is TGTGCCAGCAGTTACGCCCCAGGAGGGGAGCACGGGACCCAGTACTTC. Residues: CASSYAPGGEHGTQYF.

The J gene is TRBJ1-5, the V gene TRBV2; D gene unclear. Deletions cut 3 bases from V and 3 bases from J, with 12 bases between. Looked up from germline, CDR1 is SNHLY and CDR2 is FYNNEI. This CDR3 region has 15 residues. In DNA, the CDR3 is TGTGCCAGCAGTGACGAGGATTTCGACAATCAGCCCCAGCATTTT. This translates into CASSDEDFDNQPQHF.

The rearrangement joins TRBV6-1 to TRBJ2-7; 7 positions match TRBD1. J lost 0 bases, V lost 4 bases, and 3 bases had no gene match. This CDR3 contains 14 residues. Per germline, CDR1 MNHNS and CDR2 SASEGT. This chain's CDR3 is CASSARQGSYEQYF. CDR3 coding DNA: TGTGCCAGCAGTGCCCGACAGGGCTCCTACGAGCAGTACTTC.

This clonotype was seen more than once but under ten times. V and J are TRBV19 and TRBJ1-2; no clear D gene. The length of the CDR3 is 14 residues. V lost 9 bases to trimming and J lost 5 bases, with 19 bases between them. Germline V gives CDR1 LNHDA, CDR2 SQIVND (reference sequence). The CDR3 DNA sequence: TGTGCCAGCTATACTTGGGCTGAAGAATATGGCTACACCTTC. Translating gives CASYTWAEEYGYTF.